The entry below describes one T cell receptor beta chain. Its antigen remains unidentified. Possible read error: a much larger clone is one base away. These data belong to a study of Graves' ophthalmopathy and Graves' hyperthyroidism. General study findings and limits: Among thyroid clonotypes expanded above 0.001 frequency, most also appeared in blood.

Germline V CDR1 and CDR2: SGDLS, YYNGEE. This CDR3 is built from 14 residues. Amplifying from RNA transcripts, the study obtained TCR beta CDR3 regions. First-round RT-PCR employed HTBI primers, with a second-round multiplex PCR after it. One entry per CDR3 protein results from TCRdb running MiXCR on the multiplex PCR reads. The sample holds about 740,000 distinct CDR3 sequences, around 40% seen once. Moderate-to-severe activity, with CAS ≥3, NOSPECS ≥4 and duration under 3 months, characterized the donors with ophthalmopathy. Certain patients were not enrolled. These were patients with other autoimmune diseases, uncontrolled infections, pregnancy or lactation. PBMCs stemmed from over 8.5 ml of fresh peripheral blood.

The sequenced sample consisted of peripheral blood. This sequence joins TRBV9 and TRBJ1-6, with unresolved D. The sequence was collected from an adult man with Graves' ophthalmopathy. The CDR3 DNA reads TGTGCCAGCAGCGTAGAAACTGCGAATTCACTCCTCCACTTT. Amino acid sequence: CASSVETANSLLHF.